Listed below are T cell receptor beta chains from one sample, sequenced in a study of blood T cell repertoires in COVID-19. Profiling relied on immunoSEQ multiplex PCR, and the TCRdb table lists in-frame clones only, not all of them. This table holds 210,000 or so clones, nearly 90% found once. Input material: peripheral blood. These receptors originate from a woman aged 18-30 years who had recovered from COVID-19. Each CDR3 is given with its conserved first and last residue. D genes are given only for firm matches. Only some rows state a clone size, as once, few, many or a class for expanded clones.

>TRBJ1-1|.|10|.|TRBV6-5
TGTGCCAGCGATGGGACATTTGGTTTCTTT
CASDGTFGFF
>TRBJ1-1|.|14|.|TRBV27
TGTGCCAGCAGTTTAAGCAGGGGTAACACTGAAGCTTTCTTT
CASSLSRGNTEAFF
>TRBJ1-5|TRBD1|12|.|TRBV27
TGTGCCAGCGGGACAGGCAATCAGCCCCAGCATTTT
CASGTGNQPQHF
>TRBJ1-4|TRBD1|15|.|TRBV9
TGTGCCAGCAGCTCCCGGGACAGGGGGTCTGAAAAACTGTTTTTT
CASSSRDRGSEKLFF
>TRBJ1-2|.|12|.|TRBV6-2/TRBV6-3
TGTGCCAGCAGTATGACAGGTTATGGCTACACCTTC
CASSMTGYGYTF
>TRBJ2-5|.|18|.|TRBV10-2
TGCGCCAGCAGTGCCGGGACAGTGGGACTGCCCAGCGTGGAGACCCAGTACTTC
CASSAGTVGLPSVETQYF
>TRBJ2-1|.|15|.|TRBV11-2
TGTGCCAGCAGTCAACCCTCCGGGACTCCCCTCCGGCAGTTCTTC
CASSQPSGTPLRQFF
>TRBJ1-6|.|15|.|TRBV2
TGTGCCAGCAGTGACCGGACAGTCGTTGGTTCACCCCTCCACTTT
CASSDRTVVGSPLHF
>TRBJ2-7|.|14|once|TRBV13
TGTGCCAGCAGCTTAGGTCTGTCCTCCTACGAGCAGTACTTC
CASSLGLSSYEQYF
>TRBJ1-5|TRBD1|14|.|TRBV30
TGTGCCTGGAGTGTAAGGACAGGGAATCAGCCCCAGCATTTT
CAWSVRTGNQPQHF
>TRBJ1-3|.|15|.|TRBV6-1
TGTGCCAGCAGTGAAGCGGCCAGCTCTGGAAACACCATATATTTT
CASSEAASSGNTIYF
>TRBJ2-7|.|13|.|TRBV30
TGTGCCTGGAGTGTTGGGACACCATACGAGCAGTACTTC
CAWSVGTPYEQYF
>TRBJ2-7|TRBD1|14|.|TRBV5-1
TGCGCCAGCAGCCACGGGACAGGGTTGGGCGAGCAGTACTTC
CASSHGTGLGEQYF
>TRBJ2-7|TRBD2|15|few|TRBV25-1
TGTGCCAGCAGTACGGGGACTAGAAACTTCTACGAGCAGTACTTC
CASSTGTRNFYEQYF
>TRBJ1-2|.|15|once|TRBV6-5
TGTGCCAGCAGTTACTCGGCAGGGCGGCTCTATGGCTACACCTTC
CASSYSAGRLYGYTF
>TRBJ1-1|TRBD1|18|once|TRBV25-1
TGTGCCAGCAGTGAATATAGATGGGACAGGGGGCGGGGAACTGAAGCTTTCTTT
CASSEYRWDRGRGTEAFF
>TRBJ2-7|TRBD2|17|few|TRBV25-1
TGTGCCAGCAGTGACAGACGCGGGCGGGAGGCTACCTACGAGCAGTACTTC
CASSDRRGREATYEQYF
>TRBJ1-1|.|13|.|TRBV3-1/TRBV3-2
TGTGCCAGAAGGGGGGGGATGAACACTGAAGCTTTCTTT
CARRGGMNTEAFF
>TRBJ2-7|TRBD2|17|.|TRBV7-3
TGTGCCAGCAGCTCCCCTAGGGGTAGCGGGGGTTCCTACGAGCAGTACTTC
CASSSPRGSGGSYEQYF
>TRBJ2-5|.|12|.|TRBV2
TGTGCGAGCCCAGACAGCCTGGGGACCCAGTACTTC
CASPDSLGTQYF
>TRBJ1-1|.|13|.|TRBV4-3
TGCGCCAGCAGCTGGGGGGGGAACGCTGAAGCTTTCTTT
CASSWGGNAEAFF
>TRBJ2-7|.|12|.|TRBV7-6
TGTGCCAGCAGCCAATCAGGGGACGAGCAGTACTTC
CASSQSGDEQYF
>TRBJ1-2|.|13|few|TRBV7-9
TGTGCCAGCAGCTCCTCGGGGGACTATGGCTACACCTTC
CASSSSGDYGYTF
>TRBJ2-3|TRBD2|16|.|TRBV28
TGTGCCAGCAGCCTAACTAGCGGGAGTAGCACAGATACGCAGTATTTT
CASSLTSGSSTDTQYF
>TRBJ1-5|.|15|.|TRBV13
TGTGCCAGCAGCTTAGGTCGGACAGATAATCAGCCCCAGCATTTT
CASSLGRTDNQPQHF
>TRBJ1-4|.|14|.|TRBV30
TGTGCCTGGAGTGTGGGGCCCGGACCTGAAAAACTGTTTTTT
CAWSVGPGPEKLFF
>TRBJ1-2|TRBD1|13|.|TRBV5-1
TGCGCCAGCAGCCCCGGGACAGGGTATGGCTACACCTTC
CASSPGTGYGYTF
>TRBJ2-7|.|15|.|TRBV6-5
TGTGCCAGCAGTTACGGCAGGGGTACAGGGTACGAGCAGTACTTC
CASSYGRGTGYEQYF
>TRBJ2-5|TRBD2|16|.|TRBV10-3
TGTGCCATCAGTGACCCACTAGCGGGAGGAAGGGAGACCCAGTACTTC
CAISDPLAGGRETQYF
>TRBJ1-5|TRBD1|18|.|TRBV7-2
TGTGCCAGCAGCTTAGGGAACCGTGGGACAGTTAGCAATCAGCCCCAGCATTTT
CASSLGNRGTVSNQPQHF